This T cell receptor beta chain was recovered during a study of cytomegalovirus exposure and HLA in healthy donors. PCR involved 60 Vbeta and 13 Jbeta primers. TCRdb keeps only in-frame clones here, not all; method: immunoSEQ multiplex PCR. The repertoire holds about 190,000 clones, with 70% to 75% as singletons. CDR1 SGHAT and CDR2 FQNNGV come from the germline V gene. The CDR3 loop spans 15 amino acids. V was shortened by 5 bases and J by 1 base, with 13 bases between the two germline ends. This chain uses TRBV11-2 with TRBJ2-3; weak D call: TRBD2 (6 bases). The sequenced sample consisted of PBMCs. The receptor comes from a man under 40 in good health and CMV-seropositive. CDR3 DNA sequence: TGTGCCAGCAGCCCGAGGATAGCGGGCACAGATACGCAGTATTTT. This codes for CASSPRIAGTDTQYF. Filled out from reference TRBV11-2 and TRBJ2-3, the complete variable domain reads EAGVAQSPRYKIIEKRQSVAFWCNPISGHATLYWYQQILGQGPKLLIQFQNNGVVDDSQLPKDRFSAERLKGVDSTLKIQPAKLEDSAVYLCASSPRIAGTDTQYFGPGTRLTVL.